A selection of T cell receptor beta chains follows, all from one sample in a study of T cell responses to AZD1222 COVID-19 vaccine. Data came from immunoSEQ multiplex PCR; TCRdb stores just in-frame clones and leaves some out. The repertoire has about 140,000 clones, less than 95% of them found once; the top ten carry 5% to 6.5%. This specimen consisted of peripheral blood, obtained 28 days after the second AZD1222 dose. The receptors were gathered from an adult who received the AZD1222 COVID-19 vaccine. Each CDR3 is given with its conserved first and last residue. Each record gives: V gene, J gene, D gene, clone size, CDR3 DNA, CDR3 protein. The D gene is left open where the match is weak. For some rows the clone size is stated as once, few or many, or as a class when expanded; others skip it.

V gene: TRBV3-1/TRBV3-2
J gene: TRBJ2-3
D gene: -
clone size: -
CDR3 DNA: TGTGCCAGCAGCCAACGGACCGGCCCAGATACGCAGTATTTT
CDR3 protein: CASSQRTGPDTQYF

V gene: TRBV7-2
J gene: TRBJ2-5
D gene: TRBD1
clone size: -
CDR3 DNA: TGTGCCAGCAGCATGGACAGGGGAGAGACCCAGTACTTC
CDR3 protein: CASSMDRGETQYF

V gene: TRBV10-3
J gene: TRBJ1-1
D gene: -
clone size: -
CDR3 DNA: TGTGCCATCAGTGAGGGTCAGAACACTGAAGCTTTCTTT
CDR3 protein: CAISEGQNTEAFF

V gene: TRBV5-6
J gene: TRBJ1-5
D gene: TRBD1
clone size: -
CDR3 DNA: TGTGCCAGCAGCTTGGCAGGGGGAGGTCAGCCCCAGCATTTT
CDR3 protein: CASSLAGGGQPQHF

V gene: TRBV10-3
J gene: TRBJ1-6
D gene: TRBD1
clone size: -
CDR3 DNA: TGTGCCATCAGTGAGAACAGGGGCGACAATTCACCCCTCCACTTT
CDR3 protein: CAISENRGDNSPLHF

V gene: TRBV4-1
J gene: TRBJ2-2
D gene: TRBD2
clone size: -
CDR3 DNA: TGCGCCAGCAGCCAGGGACTACAGCGGGAGGACGGGGAGCTGTTTTTT
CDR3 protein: CASSQGLQREDGELFF

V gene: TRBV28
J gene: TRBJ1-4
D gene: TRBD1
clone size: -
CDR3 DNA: TGTGCCAGCAGTTTACTCGACAGGGGAGGTGAAAAACTGTTTTTT
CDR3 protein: CASSLLDRGGEKLFF

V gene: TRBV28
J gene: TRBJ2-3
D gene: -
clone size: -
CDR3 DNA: TGTGCCAGCAGACCCGGTGGGTCCTCGGGGGTTACGCAGTATTTT
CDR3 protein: CASRPGGSSGVTQYF

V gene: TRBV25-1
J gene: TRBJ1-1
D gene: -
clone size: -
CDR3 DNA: TGTGCCAGCAGTGAATTTAGTGTGTGGGGTGGGGCTTTCTTT
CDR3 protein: CASSEFSVWGGAFF

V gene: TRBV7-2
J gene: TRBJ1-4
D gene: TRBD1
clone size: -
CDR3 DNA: TGTGCCAGCGGACAGGCTATTAATGAAAAACTGTTTTTT
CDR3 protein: CASGQAINEKLFF

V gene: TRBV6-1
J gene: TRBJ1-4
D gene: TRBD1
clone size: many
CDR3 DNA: TGTGCCAGCAGTGAAAGAGGGACAGCTAGTTTAACTAATGAAAAACTGTTTTTT
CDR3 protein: CASSERGTASLTNEKLFF

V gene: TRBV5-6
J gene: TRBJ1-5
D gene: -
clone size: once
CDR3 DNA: TGTGCCAGCAGCTTAAGGGGATTCTCCAATCAGCCCCAGCATTTT
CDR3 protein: CASSLRGFSNQPQHF

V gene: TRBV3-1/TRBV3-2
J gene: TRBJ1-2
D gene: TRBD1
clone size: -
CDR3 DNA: TGTGCCAGCAGCCAAGGACAGGGGGACTATGGCTACACCTTC
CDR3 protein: CASSQGQGDYGYTF

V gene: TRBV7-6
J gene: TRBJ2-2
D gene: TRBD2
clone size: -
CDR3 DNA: TGTGCCAGCAGCTTATCCCTAGCGGTTAACACCGGGGAGCTGTTTTTT
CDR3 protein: CASSLSLAVNTGELFF

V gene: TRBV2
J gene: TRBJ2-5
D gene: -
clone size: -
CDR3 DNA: TGTGCCAGCAGTGAACGGACAGTCCTCCAAGAGACCCAGTACTTC
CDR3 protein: CASSERTVLQETQYF

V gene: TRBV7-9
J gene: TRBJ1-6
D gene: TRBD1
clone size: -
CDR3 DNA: TGTGCCAGCAGCTCACGGGGACAGGGCTCCTCACCCCTCCACTTT
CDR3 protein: CASSSRGQGSSPLHF